The rows below give T cell receptor beta chains drawn from one sample of a study of shared clonotypes between healthy human individuals. Measured with immunoSEQ multiplex PCR; TCRdb has only the in-frame clones, and not every one. Among more than 2 million clones listed, 95% were seen once. Sequencing was performed on naive CD4+ T cells sorted from blood. These receptors were taken from a man between 18 and 35 years old in good health. Each CDR3 is given with its conserved first and last residue. A D gene is named only where the DNA matches it firmly. The size field is filled for only some rows; it gives once, few, many or a size class.

clone_size: .; v_call: TRBV7-9; d_call: .; j_call: TRBJ2-2; cdr3_aa: CASSPRGDTGELFF; cdr3_nt: TGTGCCAGCAGCCCCAGGGGGGACACCGGGGAGCTGTTTTTT
clone_size: .; v_call: TRBV30; d_call: TRBD1; j_call: TRBJ2-3; cdr3_aa: CAWSEGQATDTQYF; cdr3_nt: TGTGCCTGGAGTGAGGGACAGGCGACAGATACGCAGTATTTT
clone_size: .; v_call: TRBV5-4; d_call: TRBD1; j_call: TRBJ2-7; cdr3_aa: CASNRGGGDAYEQYF; cdr3_nt: TGTGCCAGCAACCGAGGGGGCGGTGACGCCTACGAGCAGTACTTC
clone_size: .; v_call: TRBV7-9; d_call: .; j_call: TRBJ1-1; cdr3_aa: CASSFPQGMTDTEAFF; cdr3_nt: TGTGCCAGCAGCTTCCCCCAGGGAATGACGGACACTGAAGCTTTCTTT
clone_size: .; v_call: TRBV6-5; d_call: TRBD2; j_call: TRBJ2-7; cdr3_aa: CASRRTSGSYEQYF; cdr3_nt: TGTGCCAGCAGAAGGACTAGCGGGAGTTACGAGCAGTACTTC
clone_size: .; v_call: TRBV19; d_call: TRBD1; j_call: TRBJ1-5; cdr3_aa: CASSIVQGANQPQHF; cdr3_nt: TGTGCCAGTAGTATCGTACAGGGGGCGAATCAGCCCCAGCATTTT
clone_size: .; v_call: TRBV30; d_call: .; j_call: TRBJ2-7; cdr3_aa: CACPSSTTYEQYF; cdr3_nt: TGTGCCTGCCCTAGCTCAACCACCTACGAGCAGTACTTC
clone_size: once; v_call: TRBV28; d_call: TRBD2; j_call: TRBJ2-5; cdr3_aa: CASSAQLAGARETQYF; cdr3_nt: TGTGCCAGCAGTGCACAACTAGCGGGGGCTCGGGAGACCCAGTACTTC
clone_size: .; v_call: TRBV6-6; d_call: TRBD1; j_call: TRBJ2-7; cdr3_aa: CASRNPGQGTYEQYF; cdr3_nt: TGTGCCAGCAGAAATCCGGGACAGGGCACCTACGAGCAGTACTTC
clone_size: .; v_call: TRBV30; d_call: .; j_call: TRBJ2-1; cdr3_aa: CAWSVRRGAPLEDEQFF; cdr3_nt: TGTGCCTGGAGTGTAAGGAGGGGGGCCCCGCTGGAGGATGAGCAGTTCTTC
clone_size: .; v_call: TRBV10-3; d_call: .; j_call: TRBJ1-6; cdr3_aa: CAISERQATSLNSPLHF; cdr3_nt: TGTGCCATCAGTGAGCGCCAGGCCACCTCCCTTAATTCACCCCTCCACTTT
clone_size: .; v_call: TRBV5-1; d_call: .; j_call: TRBJ2-3; cdr3_aa: CASSPQPGTGTDTQYF; cdr3_nt: TGCGCCAGCAGCCCCCAGCCGGGGACGGGCACAGATACGCAGTATTTT
clone_size: once; v_call: TRBV6-1; d_call: .; j_call: TRBJ1-1; cdr3_aa: CASSARDTEAFF; cdr3_nt: TGTGCCAGCAGTGCGAGGGACACTGAAGCTTTCTTT
clone_size: .; v_call: TRBV7-2; d_call: .; j_call: TRBJ2-3; cdr3_aa: CWGQGTDTQYF; cdr3_nt: TGCTGGGGGCAGGGGACAGATACGCAGTATTTT
clone_size: .; v_call: TRBV7-3; d_call: TRBD1; j_call: TRBJ1-6; cdr3_aa: CASSLYRGSSPLHF; cdr3_nt: TGTGCCAGCAGCTTATACAGGGGTAGTTCACCCCTCCACTTT
clone_size: .; v_call: TRBV28; d_call: .; j_call: TRBJ2-3; cdr3_aa: CASSLNGVSTDTQYF; cdr3_nt: TGTGCCAGCAGTTTGAACGGAGTTAGCACAGATACGCAGTATTTT
clone_size: .; v_call: TRBV4-1; d_call: .; j_call: TRBJ1-2; cdr3_aa: CASSPGQGFDYGYTF; cdr3_nt: TGCGCCAGCAGCCCCGGGCAGGGATTTGACTATGGCTACACCTTC
clone_size: .; v_call: TRBV5-1; d_call: .; j_call: TRBJ2-3; cdr3_aa: CASRFKGDFTDTQYF; cdr3_nt: TGCGCCAGCAGATTCAAGGGGGACTTCACAGATACGCAGTATTTT